Presented here are 5 T cell receptor beta chains from one specimen sequenced in a study of T cell responses to AZD1222 COVID-19 vaccine. The data were produced by immunoSEQ multiplex PCR, yet TCRdb's version contains in-frame clones alone and is incomplete. Among around 100,000 clones listed, 87% were seen once. The sample here was peripheral blood, taken on day 0 of AZD1222 vaccination. The origin of the receptors is an adult in good health.

The chain couples TRBV5-4 to TRBJ2-3; TRBD1 matches 8 bases. CDR1 is SGHNT and CDR2 is YYREEE in the germline V gene (reference sequence). The CDR3 contains 16 residues. The V segment lost 4 bases and the J segment 3 bases; nucleotides outside the gene matches: 10. The CDR3 region has the DNA TGTGCCAGCAGCCATTACAGGGGGGCCCAAACAGATACGCAGTATTTT. Protein product: CASSHYRGAQTDTQYF.

The chain couples TRBV6-2 or TRBV6-3 to TRBJ1-5; weak D call: TRBD1 (5 bases). Trimming cost V 2 bases and J 4 bases, with 15 bases left between them. Germline-derived CDR1 and CDR2 are MNHEY and SVGEGT. The CDR3 has 16 residues. The CDR3: CASSYRESRGNQPQHF. CDR3 coding DNA: TGTGCCAGCAGTTACCGAGAGAGTCGGGGGAATCAGCCCCAGCATTTT.

The rearrangement links TRBV6-5 to TRBJ2-1; possible D gene TRBD1, 5 bases. Germline CDR1 is MNHEY and CDR2 is SVGAGI. The V end was cut by 6 bases, the J end by 5 bases, with 17 bases between. The CDR3 runs to 15 residues. CDR3 bases: TGTGCCAGCAGAAGGCAGGGCCGTAGGAACAATGAGCAGTTCTTC. Translated, it gives CASRRQGRRNNEQFF.

The V gene is TRBV2, the J gene TRBJ2-3; TRBD2 agrees at 16 bases. J lost 4 bases, V lost 7 bases, and 2 bases had no gene match. The CDR3 runs 15 residues. CDR1 and CDR2 from the germline V gene are SNHLY and FYNNEI. Here the CDR3 reads CASTGLAGGADTQYF. The DNA for the CDR3 is TGTGCCAGCACGGGACTAGCGGGGGGGGCAGATACGCAGTATTTT.

The chain has TRBV19 and TRBJ1-5, with 8 bases that match TRBD1. V trimming: 5 bases; J trimming: 7 bases; junction bases outside the gene matches: 13. The CDR3 length is 16 residues. Per the germline V gene, CDR1 is LNHDA and CDR2 is SQIVND (reference sequence). Here the CDR3 reads CASSESRQGNGQPQHF. The CDR3 nucleotides read TGTGCCAGTAGTGAGTCGAGACAGGGGAATGGACAGCCCCAGCATTTT.